Listed below are T cell receptor beta chains from one sample, sequenced in a study of cytomegalovirus exposure and HLA in healthy donors. Generated by immunoSEQ multiplex PCR, the TCRdb table keeps only in-frame clones and is missing some. Of some 90,000 clones listed, 70% to 85% are singletons. The material sequenced was PBMCs. The origin of the receptors is a man aged 30-40 years in good health and CMV-seronegative. Both conserved end residues are part of each CDR3. The D gene is left open where the match is weak. Where a row states a size, it is once, few, many or the class of an expanded clone; other rows omit it.

TRBV29-1	TRBD1	NA	TRBJ2-1	TGCAGCGTTGCTGAGGGACAGGTAGCGTTCTTC	CSVAEGQVAFF
TRBV30	TRBD2	NA	TRBJ2-4	TGTGCCGGACTAGGGTTAGCCAAAAACATTCAGTACTTC	CAGLGLAKNIQYF
TRBV14	TRBD1	few	TRBJ2-1	TGTGCCAGCAGCCCCTGGACAGGGGCCAACAATGAGCAGTTCTTC	CASSPWTGANNEQFF
TRBV6-5	TRBD1	NA	TRBJ2-5	TGTGCCAGCAGTTACTCCGGACAGGGACGAGAGACCCAGTACTTC	CASSYSGQGRETQYF
TRBV6-1	NA	NA	TRBJ1-5	TGTGCCAGCAGTGAATCTTTCGGGAAAACCCAGCATTTT	CASSESFGKTQHF
TRBV12-5	NA	NA	TRBJ1-5	TGTGCTAGTGGTTTGGTAAGCCCCCGGGGGGGCAGCAATCAGCCCCAGCATTTT	CASGLVSPRGGSNQPQHF
TRBV5-6	NA	NA	TRBJ2-5	TGTGCCAGCAGCTTGGGGCATTCAGAGACCCAGTACTTC	CASSLGHSETQYF
TRBV6-5	TRBD1	few	TRBJ1-3	TGTGCCAGCAGTTCGACAGGGGCTGGAAACACCATATATTTT	CASSSTGAGNTIYF
TRBV14	TRBD2	NA	TRBJ2-7	TGTGCCAGCGGCCCCCGCGGGGGAATGGCGGTCGGGTCCTACGAGCAGTACTTC	CASGPRGGMAVGSYEQYF
TRBV28	NA	NA	TRBJ1-6	TGTGCCACCGTGAGCTCCTATAATTCACCCCTCCACTTT	CATVSSYNSPLHF
TRBV12-5	NA	NA	TRBJ1-1	TGTGCTAGTGGTTTGGTACTAGGCAGCTCAATGAACACTGAAGCTTTCTTT	CASGLVLGSSMNTEAFF
TRBV19	NA	once	TRBJ1-1	TGTGCCAGTAGGTACAGGGCGGACACTGAAGCTTTCTTT	CASRYRADTEAFF
TRBV15	NA	many	TRBJ2-6	TGTGCCACCAGCAGGGTACAGGGAACCGGGGCCAACGTCCTGACTTTC	CATSRVQGTGANVLTF
TRBV7-6	NA	NA	TRBJ2-7	TGTGCCAGCAGCTTAGATGAGGGATACTACGAGCAGTACTTC	CASSLDEGYYEQYF
TRBV18	NA	NA	TRBJ2-1	TGTGCCAGCTCACTTGAGGCCGAAATCTCCTACAATGAGCAGTTCTTC	CASSLEAEISYNEQFF
TRBV2	NA	NA	TRBJ2-2	TGTGCCAGCAGTGCTCTAATCGGGGTCGGGAACTCGAACACCGGGGAGCTGTTTTTT	CASSALIGVGNSNTGELFF
TRBV5-4	NA	NA	TRBJ1-1	TGTGCCAGCGGACCTGGGGGGACTGGGGCTGAAGCTTTCTTT	CASGPGGTGAEAFF
TRBV5-8	NA	few	TRBJ1-2	TGTGCCAGCAGCAAGGGACATTTCAACTATGGCTACACCTTC	CASSKGHFNYGYTF
TRBV27	NA	NA	TRBJ1-5	TGTGCCAGCAGTTTATCTTGGAGTCAGCCCCAGCATTTT	CASSLSWSQPQHF
TRBV7-9	NA	NA	TRBJ1-4	TGTGCCAGCAGCTTCATCGGGGGGGGTAAAAATGAAAAACTGTTTTTT	CASSFIGGGKNEKLFF
TRBV9	NA	NA	TRBJ1-5	TGTGCCAGCAGCGTAGGGGCAGGGAAAAATCAGCCCCAGCATTTT	CASSVGAGKNQPQHF
TRBV29-1	NA	NA	TRBJ1-1	TGCAGCGTTCTGACAGATATAACCCCTGAAGCTTTCTTT	CSVLTDITPEAFF
TRBV29-1	NA	NA	TRBJ1-1	TGCAGCGTTAGAGAGAACACTGAAGCTTTCTTT	CSVRENTEAFF
TRBV25-1	TRBD1	few	TRBJ1-6	TGTGCCAGCAGTGCGAGACAGGGAAATAATTCACCCCTCCACTTT	CASSARQGNNSPLHF
TRBV9	NA	NA	TRBJ2-5	TGTGCCAGCAGCGGGAGGACTGACCAAGAGACCCAGTACTTC	CASSGRTDQETQYF
TRBV7-2	NA	NA	TRBJ1-1	TGTGCCAGCAGCTTCATCAGCGGGGGGGATGGCACTGAAGCTTTCTTT	CASSFISGGDGTEAFF
TRBV10-3	TRBD2	NA	TRBJ2-1	TGTGCCATCCGAGCGGGGGGCAGTTTCGATGAGCAGTTCTTC	CAIRAGGSFDEQFF
TRBV5-1	NA	NA	TRBJ2-7	TGCGCCAGCAGCTCCAACTACGAGCAGTACTTC	CASSSNYEQYF
TRBV7-9	TRBD1	NA	TRBJ1-5	TGTACCAGCAGCTACGCGACAGGGATCGGCAATCAGCCCCAGCATTTT	CTSSYATGIGNQPQHF
TRBV11-3	TRBD1	NA	TRBJ2-5	TGTGCCAGCAGCTACGACAGGGTGGGGGAGACCCAGTACTTC	CASSYDRVGETQYF
TRBV7-9	NA	NA	TRBJ2-3	TGTGCCAGCAGCGGTTCGGACTCCCCGGTCCCAGATACGCAGTATTTT	CASSGSDSPVPDTQYF
TRBV2	NA	NA	TRBJ1-2	TGTGCCAGCACCCCGACAGGCGGATTCTATGGCTACACCTTC	CASTPTGGFYGYTF
TRBV19	NA	once	TRBJ1-5	TGTGCCAGTGGGATCAGTGGGTCTACAGCGGGTCAGCCCCAGCATTTT	CASGISGSTAGQPQHF
TRBV5-1	TRBD1	NA	TRBJ2-7	TGCGCCAGCAGCCGGGGACAGGGCGAAAAACCTTACGAGCAGTACTTC	CASSRGQGEKPYEQYF
TRBV6-1	NA	NA	TRBJ1-1	TGTGCCAGCAGTGACCAGACAGGCCTCGGGGTAACTGAAGCTTTCTTT	CASSDQTGLGVTEAFF
TRBV28	TRBD1	NA	TRBJ1-4	TGTGCCAGCAGGAATGGACAGGACAATGAAAAACTGTTTTTT	CASRNGQDNEKLFF
TRBV30	NA	NA	TRBJ1-1	TGTGCCTGGAGTGTAGCAGGGTTCATGAACACTGAAGCTTTCTTT	CAWSVAGFMNTEAFF
TRBV7-9	TRBD1	NA	TRBJ1-4	TGTGCCAGCAGCTTAGGGCAGGGGGCCGGCAATGAAAAACTGTTTTTT	CASSLGQGAGNEKLFF
TRBV6-1	TRBD1	NA	TRBJ1-5	TGTGCCAGCAACCCTCCGGGACAGGGTGACCAGCCCCAGCATTTT	CASNPPGQGDQPQHF